A single TCR beta chain is shown here with its context. Antigen specificity is unknown. The data belong to a study of CD8 T cells in ankylosing spondylitis. Study results and limitations: A motif in TCR beta, a set of 8 or 9 highly homologous variants, appeared characteristic of ankylosing spondylitis blood.

Quantitative 5'-RACE with molecular barcodes was used to make the TCR beta libraries. One entry per CDR3 protein, called by TCRdb with MiXCR from the 5' RACE reads. The sample has 100,000 or so distinct CDR3 sequences, less than 25% seen once. This CDR3 is 16 amino acids long. Trimming at V came to 6 bases and at J to 3 bases, leaving 8 bases not matched to a gene. The rearrangement uses TRBV12-3 or TRBV12-4 and TRBJ1-6, with 7 bases aligning to TRBD1. The TCR sequence derives from a male donor with ankylosing spondylitis. Input material: synovial fluid, either unsorted or a sorted T cell fraction (not recorded which). The CDR3 coding sequence is TGTGCCAGCAGCCCCGGCAGGGGGGTCTATAATTCACCCCTCCACTTT. It specifies CASSPGRGVYNSPLHF.